One and the same sample provided the 3 T cell receptor beta chains below, sequenced in a study of blood T cell repertoires in COVID-19. Profiled with immunoSEQ multiplex PCR; TCRdb holds only in-frame clones, not every one. The sample gives some 300,000 clones, roughly nine tenths of which show up once; less than 3.5% is in the top ten. Source material: PBMCs or T cells enriched from blood (not recorded which). These receptors were collected from a woman aged 45-60 years who had been exposed to COVID-19.

The rearrangement joins TRBV5-4 to TRBJ2-3; TRBD1 matches 10 bases. CDR3 length: 16 residues. From germline, CDR1 is SGHNT and CDR2 YYREEE (reference sequence). V was clipped by 0 bases and J by 3 bases; unmatched bases: 4. CDR3 in DNA: TGTGCCAGCAGCTTGGGTGCGGGACAGGGGACAGATACGCAGTATTTT. It encodes CASSLGAGQGTDTQYF. Full variable domain (outside the CDR3, taken from reference TRBV5-4 and TRBJ2-3): ETGVTQSPTHLIKTRGQQVTLRCSSQSGHNTVSWYQQALGQGPQFIFQYYREEENGRGNFPPRFSGLQFPNYSSELNVNALELDDSALYLCASSLGAGQGTDTQYFGPGTRLTVL.

The V call is TRBV7-9, the J call TRBJ2-1; TRBD1 matches 8 bases. The V segment lost 0 bases and the J segment 2 bases; nucleotides outside the gene matches: 3. The CDR3 is 16 amino acids. Germline V gene data show CDR1 as SEHNR and CDR2 as FQNEAQ (reference sequence). Written as DNA, the CDR3 is TGTGCCAGCAGCTTAGCTTCGGGACAGGCCTACAATGAGCAGTTCTTC. Protein product: CASSLASGQAYNEQFF.

The genes are TRBV27 and TRBJ1-5; unclear D gene. Trimming removed 5 bases at V and 0 bases at J, with 5 bases between. The CDR3 loop spans 13 amino acids. Germline loops: CDR1 MNHEY, CDR2 SMNVEV (reference sequence). CDR3 DNA sequence: TGTGCCAGCAGTGGCACTAGCAATCAGCCCCAGCATTTT. This codes for CASSGTSNQPQHF.